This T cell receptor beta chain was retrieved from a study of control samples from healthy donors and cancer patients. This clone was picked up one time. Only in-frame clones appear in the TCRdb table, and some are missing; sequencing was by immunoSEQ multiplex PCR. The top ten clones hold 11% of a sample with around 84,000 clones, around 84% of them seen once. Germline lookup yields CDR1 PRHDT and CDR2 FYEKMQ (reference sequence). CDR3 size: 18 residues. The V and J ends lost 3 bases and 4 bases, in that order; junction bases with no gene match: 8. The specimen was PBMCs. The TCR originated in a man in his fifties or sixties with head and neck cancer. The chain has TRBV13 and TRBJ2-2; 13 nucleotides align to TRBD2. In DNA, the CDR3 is TGTGCCAGCAGCTTTAACGGACTAGCGGGAGTACGCACCGGGGAGCTGTTTTTT. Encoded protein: CASSFNGLAGVRTGELFF. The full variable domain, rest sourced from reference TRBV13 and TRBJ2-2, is AAGVIQSPRHLIKEKRETATLKCYPIPRHDTVYWYQQGPGQDPQFLISFYEKMQSDKGSIPDRFSAQQFSDYHSELNMSSLELGDSALYFCASSFNGLAGVRTGELFFGEGSRLTVL.